This TCR beta chain was sequenced in a study of cytomegalovirus exposure and HLA in healthy donors. In the study overall: Falling in the Caucasian-associated ancestry cluster were 65% to 90% of under 500 genotyped donors. Findings of the study overall: Later on, analysis showed that most CMV-associated TCR beta chains appeared to be HLA-restricted. TCR beta chain V- and J-gene trimming was linked, in a later analysis, to a missense variant in DCLRE1C. Data from an earlier analysis indicated that most TCR beta V segments were productive either about 87% or about 30% of the time.

This clone was seen a single time. Its target is unknown. PCR primers comprised 60 Vbeta and 13 Jbeta primers. The data were produced by immunoSEQ multiplex PCR, yet TCRdb's version contains in-frame clones alone and is incomplete. The table includes roughly 180,000 clones, 76% detected once. The CDR3 extends over 16 amino acids. Deletions cut 0 bases from V and 2 bases from J, with 14 bases between. Germline assignment: CDR1 MNHNY and CDR2 SVGAGI (reference sequence). Specimen: PBMCs. This chain uses TRBV6-6 with TRBJ2-7; a possible D gene is TRBD1 (6 bases). The TCR was taken from a man younger than 35 in good health and CMV-seronegative. The CDR3 loop is CASSYSSRGPTYEQYF. The CDR3, as DNA: TGTGCCAGCAGTTACTCATCCAGGGGACCTACCTACGAGCAGTACTTC.